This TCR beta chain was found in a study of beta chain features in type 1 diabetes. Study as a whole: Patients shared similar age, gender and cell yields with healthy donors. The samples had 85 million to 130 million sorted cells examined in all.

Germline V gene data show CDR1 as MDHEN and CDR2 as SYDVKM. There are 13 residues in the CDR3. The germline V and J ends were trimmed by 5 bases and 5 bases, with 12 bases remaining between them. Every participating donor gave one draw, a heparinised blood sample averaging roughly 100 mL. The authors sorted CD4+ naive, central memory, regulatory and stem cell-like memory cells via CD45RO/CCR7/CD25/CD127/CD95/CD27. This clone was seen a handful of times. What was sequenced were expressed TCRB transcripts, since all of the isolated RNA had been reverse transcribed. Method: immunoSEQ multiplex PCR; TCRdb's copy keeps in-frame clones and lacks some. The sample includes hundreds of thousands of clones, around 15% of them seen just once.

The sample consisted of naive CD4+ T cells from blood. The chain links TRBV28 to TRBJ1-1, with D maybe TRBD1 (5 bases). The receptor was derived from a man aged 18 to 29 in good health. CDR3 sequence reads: CASSGGRRTEAFF. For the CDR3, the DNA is TGTGCCAGCAGTGGGGGTCGGCGGACTGAAGCTTTCTTT.